The 4 T cell receptor beta chains reported below all come from one sample, sequenced in a study of T cells in localized non-small cell lung cancer (dated by TCRdb to the early 2020s). Libraries were built with the immunoSEQ multiplex PCR assay. Sourced from immuneACCESS, this table was stored by TCRdb with only in-frame sequences that have V and J called. A share of the clones is absent; for the studies checked, an unresolved V gene accounts for under half, and the remainder has no known explanation. The sample table holds over a thousand clones, of which under 30% were seen once. Together, the top ten hold roughly a quarter of the sample. The sample consisted of lung tumor tissue, taken before any cancer treatment. These receptor sequences come from a male donor aged 60 or over with stage III lung adenocarcinoma.

V gene TRBV11-3 combines with J gene TRBJ1-1; D is unclear. This CDR3 comprises 15 residues. V was shortened by 3 bases and J by 6 bases, with 17 bases between the two germline ends. Germline CDR1 reads SGHNT; CDR2 reads YENEEA. The chain's CDR3 is CASSLGEWGGAEAFF. In DNA, the CDR3 is TGTGCCAGCAGCTTGGGTGAGTGGGGAGGTGCTGAAGCTTTCTTT.

This clone qualifies as medium-sized. The genes are TRBV11-3 and TRBJ1-1; D is unclear. V lost 5 bases and J lost 1, with 11 bases in between. The CDR3 spans 14 residues. Germline CDR1 SGHNT, CDR2 YENEEA. The CDR3 DNA reads as TGTGCCAGCAGCCGGGTGGCGGGGAACACTGAAGCTTTCTTT. Translated: CASSRVAGNTEAFF.

This clone turned up a few times. V gene TRBV6-8 combines with J gene TRBJ2-1, with 8 bases identical to TRBD1. The germline V gene encodes CDR1 MNHGY and CDR2 SAAAGT. Trimming removed 0 bases from V and 2 bases from J; junction bases left unmatched: 6. CDR3 length equals 17 residues. CDR3 protein: CASSYSGTGGTYNEQFF. CDR3 DNA: TGTGCCAGCAGTTACTCGGGAACAGGGGGAACCTACAATGAGCAGTTCTTC.

The rearrangement uses TRBV10-2 and TRBJ1-1, with TRBD1 matching over 7 bases. With 7 bases clipped from V and 0 bases from J, the junction kept 8 bases outside the gene matches. The CDR3 length is 15 residues. Germline V gives CDR1 WSHSY, CDR2 SAAADI. CDR3 in amino acids: CASKNRGGVNTEAFF. The DNA for the CDR3 is TGCGCCAGCAAGAACAGGGGTGGGGTGAACACTGAAGCTTTCTTT.